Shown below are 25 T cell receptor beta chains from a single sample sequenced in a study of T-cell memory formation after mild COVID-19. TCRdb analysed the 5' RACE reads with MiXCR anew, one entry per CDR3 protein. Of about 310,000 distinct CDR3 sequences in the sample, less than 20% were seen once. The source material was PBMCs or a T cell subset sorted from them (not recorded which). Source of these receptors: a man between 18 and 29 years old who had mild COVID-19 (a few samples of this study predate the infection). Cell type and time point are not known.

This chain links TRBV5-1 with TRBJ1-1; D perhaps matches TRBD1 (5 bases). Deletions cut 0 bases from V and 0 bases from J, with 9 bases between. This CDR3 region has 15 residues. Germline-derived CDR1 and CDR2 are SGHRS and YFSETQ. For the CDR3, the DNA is TGCGCCAGCAGCTTGGCCGGGGGGATGAACACTGAAGCTTTCTTT. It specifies CASSLAGGMNTEAFF.

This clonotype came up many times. For the CDR3, the DNA is TGCGCCAGCAGCTTGGACTTCTTCACAGATACGCAGTATTTT. Translation gives CASSLDFFTDTQYF. V is TRBV5-1 and J is TRBJ2-3; D is unclear. This CDR3 has 14 amino acids. V lost 0 bases to trimming and J lost 2 bases, with 7 bases between them. Germline lookup yields CDR1 SGHRS and CDR2 YFSETQ.

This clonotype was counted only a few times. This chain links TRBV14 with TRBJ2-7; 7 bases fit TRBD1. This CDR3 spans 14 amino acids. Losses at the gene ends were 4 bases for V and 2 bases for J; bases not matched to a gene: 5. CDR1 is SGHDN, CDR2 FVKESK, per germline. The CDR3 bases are TGTGCCAGCAGCCTAAACAGGGGCCCCTACGAGCAGTACTTC. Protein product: CASSLNRGPYEQYF.

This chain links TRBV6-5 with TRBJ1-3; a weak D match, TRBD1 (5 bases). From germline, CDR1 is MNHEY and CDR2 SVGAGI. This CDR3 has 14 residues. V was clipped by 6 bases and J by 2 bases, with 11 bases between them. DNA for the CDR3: TGTGCCAGCAGCCCCGGGGCAGCTGGAAACACCATATATTTT. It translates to CASSPGAAGNTIYF.

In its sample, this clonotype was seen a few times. The CDR3 loop reads CASSHPVGGGMYF. The CDR3 region has the DNA TGTGCCAGCAGTCACCCTGTCGGGGGGGGCATGTATTTT. The J gene is TRBJ2-3, the V gene TRBV7-6; 8 bases align to TRBD2. Germline V gene data show CDR1 as SGHVS and CDR2 as FNYEAQ. The CDR3 length is 13 residues. V shed 6 bases, J shed 14 bases, and the junction held 13 bases outside the gene matches.

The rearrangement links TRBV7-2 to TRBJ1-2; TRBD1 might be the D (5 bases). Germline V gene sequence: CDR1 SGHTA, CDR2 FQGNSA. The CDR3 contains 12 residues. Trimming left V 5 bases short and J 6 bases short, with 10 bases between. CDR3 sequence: CASSQGENGYTF. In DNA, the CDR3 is TGTGCCAGCAGCCAGGGTGAGAATGGCTACACCTTC.

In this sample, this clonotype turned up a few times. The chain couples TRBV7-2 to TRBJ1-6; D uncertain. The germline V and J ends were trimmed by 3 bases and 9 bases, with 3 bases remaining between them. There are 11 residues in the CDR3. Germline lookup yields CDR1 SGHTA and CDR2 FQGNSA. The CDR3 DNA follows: TGTGCCAGCAGCTTCTTTTCACCCCTCCACTTT. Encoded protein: CASSFFSPLHF.

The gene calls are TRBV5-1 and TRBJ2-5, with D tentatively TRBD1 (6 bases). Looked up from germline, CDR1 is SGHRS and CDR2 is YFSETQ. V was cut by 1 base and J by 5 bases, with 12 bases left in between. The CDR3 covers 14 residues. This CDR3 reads CASSLFSGEETQYF. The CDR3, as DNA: TGCGCCAGCAGCTTGTTTTCAGGGGAGGAGACCCAGTACTTC.

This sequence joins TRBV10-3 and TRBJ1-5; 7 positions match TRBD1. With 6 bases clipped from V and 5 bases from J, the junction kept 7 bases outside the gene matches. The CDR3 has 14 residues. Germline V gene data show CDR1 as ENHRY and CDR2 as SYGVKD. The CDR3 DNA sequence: TGTGCCATCAGCACCGACAGGGCTTATCAGCCCCAGCATTTT. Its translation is CAISTDRAYQPQHF.

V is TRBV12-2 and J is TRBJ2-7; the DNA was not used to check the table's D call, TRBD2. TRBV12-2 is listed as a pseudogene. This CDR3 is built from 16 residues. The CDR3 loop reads CASRPLSGTITYEQYF. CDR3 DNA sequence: TGTGCAAGTCGCCCGCTTTCCGGGACTATTACCTACGAGCAGTACTTC.

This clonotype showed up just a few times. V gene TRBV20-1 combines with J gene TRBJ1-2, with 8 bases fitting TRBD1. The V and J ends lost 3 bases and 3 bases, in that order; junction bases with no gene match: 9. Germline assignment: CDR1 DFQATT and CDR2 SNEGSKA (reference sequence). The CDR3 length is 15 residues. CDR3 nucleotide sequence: TGCAGTGCTAGGGGAACAGGGGGAACGTACTATGGCTACACCTTC. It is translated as CSARGTGGTYYGYTF.

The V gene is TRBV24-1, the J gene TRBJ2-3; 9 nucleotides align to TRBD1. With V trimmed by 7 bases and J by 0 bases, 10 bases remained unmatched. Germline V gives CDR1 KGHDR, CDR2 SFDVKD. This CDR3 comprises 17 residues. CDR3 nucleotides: TGTGCCACCAGCATGTCGGGACAGGGACACAGCACAGATACGCAGTATTTT. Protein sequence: CATSMSGQGHSTDTQYF.

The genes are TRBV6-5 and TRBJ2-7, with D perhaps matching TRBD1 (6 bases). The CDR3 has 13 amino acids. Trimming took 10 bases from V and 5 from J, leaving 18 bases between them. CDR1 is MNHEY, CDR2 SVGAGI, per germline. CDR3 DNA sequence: TGTGCCACCAAGGACACGAGGGGGAACGAGCAGTACGTC. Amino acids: CATKDTRGNEQYV.

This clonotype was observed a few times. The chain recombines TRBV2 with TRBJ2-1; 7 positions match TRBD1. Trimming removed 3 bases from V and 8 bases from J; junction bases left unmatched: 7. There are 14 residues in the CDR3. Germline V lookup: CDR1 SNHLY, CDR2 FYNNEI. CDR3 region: CASSDIGGMDEQFF. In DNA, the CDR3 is TGTGCCAGCAGTGACATAGGGGGCATGGATGAGCAGTTCTTC.

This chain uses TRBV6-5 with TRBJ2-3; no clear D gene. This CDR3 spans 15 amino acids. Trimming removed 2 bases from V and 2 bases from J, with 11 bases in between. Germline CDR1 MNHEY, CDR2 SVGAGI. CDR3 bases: TGTGCCAGCAGTTACGGGTTCGGTAACACAGATACGCAGTATTTT. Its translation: CASSYGFGNTDTQYF.

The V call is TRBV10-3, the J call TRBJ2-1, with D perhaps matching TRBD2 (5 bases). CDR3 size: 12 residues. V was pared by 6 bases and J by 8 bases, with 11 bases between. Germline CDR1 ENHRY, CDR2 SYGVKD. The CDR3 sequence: CAIRRAGDEQFF. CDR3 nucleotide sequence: TGTGCCATCAGGCGCGCCGGGGATGAGCAGTTCTTC.

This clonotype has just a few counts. In DNA form, the CDR3 reads TGTGCCACTGCAGGGGGGACAGATACGCAGTATTTT. Its translation is CATAGGTDTQYF. The chain has TRBV6-2 or TRBV6-3 and TRBJ2-3; TRBD1 might be the D (7 bases). This CDR3 is 12 amino acids long. Trimming cost V 10 bases and J 3 bases, with 11 bases left between them. Germline V lookup: CDR1 MNHEY, CDR2 SVGEGT.

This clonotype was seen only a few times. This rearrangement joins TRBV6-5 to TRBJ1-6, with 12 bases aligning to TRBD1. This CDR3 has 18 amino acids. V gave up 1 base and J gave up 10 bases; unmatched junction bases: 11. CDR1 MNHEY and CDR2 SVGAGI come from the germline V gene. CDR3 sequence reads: CASSYWARDRGPGSPLHF. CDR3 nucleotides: TGTGCCAGCAGTTACTGGGCCAGGGACAGGGGGCCGGGGTCACCCCTCCACTTT.

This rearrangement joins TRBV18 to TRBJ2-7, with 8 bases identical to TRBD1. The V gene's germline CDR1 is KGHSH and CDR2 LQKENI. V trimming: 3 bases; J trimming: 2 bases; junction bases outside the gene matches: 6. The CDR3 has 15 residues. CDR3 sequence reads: CASSPRTGSTYEQYF. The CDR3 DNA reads TGTGCCAGCTCACCCCGGACAGGGAGTACCTACGAGCAGTACTTC.

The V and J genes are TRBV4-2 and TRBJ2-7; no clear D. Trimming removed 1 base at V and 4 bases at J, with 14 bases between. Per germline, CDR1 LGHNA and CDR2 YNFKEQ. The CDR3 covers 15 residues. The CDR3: CASSQGITDGYEQYF. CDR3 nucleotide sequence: TGTGCCAGCAGCCAAGGGATTACGGACGGATACGAGCAGTACTTC.

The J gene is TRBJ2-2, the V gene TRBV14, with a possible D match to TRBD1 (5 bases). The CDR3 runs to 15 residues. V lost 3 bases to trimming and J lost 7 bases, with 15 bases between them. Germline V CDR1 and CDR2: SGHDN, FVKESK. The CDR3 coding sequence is TGTGCCAGCAGCCACGGAAAGGGGCAGATCGGGGAGCTGTTTTTT. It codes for CASSHGKGQIGELFF.

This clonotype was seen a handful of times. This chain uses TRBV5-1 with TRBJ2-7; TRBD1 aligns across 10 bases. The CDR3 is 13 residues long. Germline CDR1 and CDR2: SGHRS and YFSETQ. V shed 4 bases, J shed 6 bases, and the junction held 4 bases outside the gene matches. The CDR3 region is CASSRWTGGEQYV. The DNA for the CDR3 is TGCGCCAGCAGCCGATGGACAGGGGGCGAGCAGTACGTC.

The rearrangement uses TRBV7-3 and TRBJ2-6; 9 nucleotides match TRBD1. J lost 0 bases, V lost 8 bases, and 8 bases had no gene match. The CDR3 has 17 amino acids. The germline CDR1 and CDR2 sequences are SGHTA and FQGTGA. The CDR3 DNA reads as TGTGCCAGCGCGAGGACAGGGGAGTCCTCTGGGGCCAACGTCCTGACTTTC. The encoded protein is CASARTGESSGANVLTF.

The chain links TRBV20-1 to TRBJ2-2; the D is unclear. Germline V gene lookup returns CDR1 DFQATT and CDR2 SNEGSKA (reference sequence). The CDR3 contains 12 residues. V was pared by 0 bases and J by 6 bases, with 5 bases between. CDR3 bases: TGCAGTGCTAGAGAGCAGTCCGGGGAGCTGTTTTTT. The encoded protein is CSAREQSGELFF.

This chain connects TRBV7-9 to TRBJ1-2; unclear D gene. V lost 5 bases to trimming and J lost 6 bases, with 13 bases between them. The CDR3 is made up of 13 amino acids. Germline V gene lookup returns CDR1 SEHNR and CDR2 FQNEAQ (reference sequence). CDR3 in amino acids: CASSAYRFDGYTF. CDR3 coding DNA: TGTGCCAGCAGCGCCTATCGTTTCGATGGCTACACCTTC.